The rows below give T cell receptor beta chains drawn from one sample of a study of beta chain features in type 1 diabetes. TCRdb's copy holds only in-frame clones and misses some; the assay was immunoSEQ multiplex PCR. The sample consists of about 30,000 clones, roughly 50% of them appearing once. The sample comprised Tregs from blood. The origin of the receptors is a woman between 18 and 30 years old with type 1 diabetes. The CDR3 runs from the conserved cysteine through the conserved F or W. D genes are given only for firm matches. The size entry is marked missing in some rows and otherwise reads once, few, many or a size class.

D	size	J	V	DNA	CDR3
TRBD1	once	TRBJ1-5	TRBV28	TGTGCCAGCAGTTTGGGACAGGGGGCCGGCGTAGGCTATCAGCCCCAGCATTTT	CASSLGQGAGVGYQPQHF
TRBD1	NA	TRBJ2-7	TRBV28	TGTGCCAGCAGTTTAGAGGGACAGGGGTCTTACGAGCAGTACTTC	CASSLEGQGSYEQYF
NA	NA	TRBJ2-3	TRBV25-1	TGTGCCAGCAGAGACCAGGGATACACAGATACGCAGTATTTT	CASRDQGYTDTQYF
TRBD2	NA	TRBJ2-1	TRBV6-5	TGTGCCAGCAGTTACTCGCGACTAGCGGGAGTGTATGAGCAGTTCTTC	CASSYSRLAGVYEQFF
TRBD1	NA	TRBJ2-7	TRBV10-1	TGCGCCCGCTCTGGGTACAGGGGGTACGAGCAGTACTTC	CARSGYRGYEQYF
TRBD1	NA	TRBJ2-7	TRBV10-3	TGTGCCATCAGTGCCGGGACAGGGTCCTACGAGCAGTACTTC	CAISAGTGSYEQYF
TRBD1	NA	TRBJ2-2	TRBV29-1	TGCAGCGTCCGACAGGGGGCGGGCACCGGGGAGCTGTTTTTT	CSVRQGAGTGELFF
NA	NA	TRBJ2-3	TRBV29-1	TGCAGCGTTGATCAGGAAACAGATACGCAGTATTTT	CSVDQETDTQYF
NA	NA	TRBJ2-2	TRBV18	TGTGCCAGCTCACCACTTCGACCTATCGGGGGCACCGGGGAGCTGTTTTTT	CASSPLRPIGGTGELFF
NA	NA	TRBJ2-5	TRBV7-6	TGTGCCAGCAGCTCCCCTTGGGAGGTTAGGGAGACCCAGTACTTC	CASSSPWEVRETQYF